This entry features one T cell receptor (beta chain) sequence. Germline V lookup: CDR1 SEHNR, CDR2 FQNEAQ (reference sequence). The CDR3 runs 15 residues. The germline V and J ends were trimmed by 5 bases and 0 bases, with 10 bases remaining between them. The data are from a study of shared T cell receptors in the human thymus. Clones were read by immunoSEQ multiplex PCR, and TCRdb kept only the in-frame ones, dropping some. This table holds some 700,000 clones, roughly 90% found once. These data were likewise used in another study, on human thymus T cells. That report adds: Infants served as donors; they were healthy and Finnish and were having corrective surgery for congenital heart defects. Resections were taken during corrective heart surgery, and the thymus tissue came from these.

The specimen sequenced was thymocytes. V is TRBV7-9 and J is TRBJ2-2, with D unclear. The receptor was isolated from a boy under three years old with a congenital heart defect. CDR3 coding DNA: TGTGCCAGCAGCCTGGGCACTTCGAACACCGGGGAGCTGTTTTTT. Protein: CASSLGTSNTGELFF.